Described below is a single TCR beta chain sequence and its context. What it binds is unknown. The sample is drawn from a study of pediatric ulcerative colitis. Samples were sequenced at Survey level, maximum 500,000 reads. TCRdb's table, derived via immunoSEQ multiplex PCR, lists solely in-frame clones and lacks some. This sample has 45,000 to 55,000 clones, with around 81% found just once. The study, taken as a whole, reports: Blood-derived T cells may be present in rectal pinch biopsies. Ulcerative colitis patients shared more blood-rectal clones than controls.

One to two pinch biopsies were taken from the rectum during colonoscopy. CDR1 and CDR2 (germline): SGHRS, YFSETQ. V lost 2 bases, J lost 4 bases, and 7 bases stayed unmatched. This CDR3 comprises 16 residues. The sequence was collected from a girl aged 5-17 years with moderate ulcerative colitis. What was sequenced was gut tissue. This chain links TRBV5-1 with TRBJ2-3; TRBD2 matches 10 bases. The CDR3 loop reads CASSLTTSGTADTQYF. Here the CDR3 DNA reads TGCGCCAGCAGCTTAACCACTAGCGGGACCGCAGATACGCAGTATTTT.